The 10 T cell receptor beta chains listed next were all sequenced from one sample in a study of T-cell memory formation after mild COVID-19. TCRdb redid the calling of the 5' RACE reads with MiXCR, one entry per CDR3 protein. The sample holds about 560,000 distinct CDR3 sequences, roughly 17% seen once. Sequenced: PBMCs or a T cell subset sorted from them (not recorded which). These receptors were obtained from an adult woman who had mild COVID-19 (a few samples of this study predate the infection). Cell type and time point are not known.

This clonotype has just one count. The chain combines TRBV3-1 with TRBJ2-1; D gene uncertain. Germline CDR1 and CDR2: LGHDT and YNNKEL (reference sequence). The CDR3 has 15 residues. The ends were cut back, 1 base at V and 3 bases at J, with 10 bases in the middle. Written as DNA, the CDR3 is TGTGCCAGCAGCCAAGGCCAGGCCTTCTACAATGAGCAGTTCTTC. As protein: CASSQGQAFYNEQFF.

This clonotype has only a few counts. V and J are TRBV7-6 and TRBJ2-7; maybe TRBD1 (6 bases). The V gene lost 4 bases and the J gene lost 1 base, with 11 bases spanning the gap. This CDR3 is 14 amino acids long. Germline assignment: CDR1 SGHVS and CDR2 FNYEAQ. CDR3 protein: CASSSEQGSYEQYF. DNA for the CDR3: TGTGCCAGCAGCTCCGAACAGGGTTCCTACGAGCAGTACTTC.

The gene calls are TRBV29-1 and TRBJ2-1; 8 bases line up with TRBD1. Germline lookup yields CDR1 SQVTM and CDR2 ANQGSEA. V trimming: 2 bases; J trimming: 0 bases; junction bases outside the gene matches: 3. The CDR3 runs to 15 residues. CDR3 sequence (DNA): TGCAGCGTTGAAAGGACAGGGTACTCCTACAATGAGCAGTTCTTC. Translation: CSVERTGYSYNEQFF.

V and J are TRBV12-3 or TRBV12-4 and TRBJ2-3; D call uncertain. CDR3 size: 13 residues. V lost 2 bases and J 7 bases, leaving 10 bases between the germline ends. The CDR3 nucleotides are TGTGCCAGCAGTTTAAATGTATGGCATACGCAGTATTTT. Protein: CASSLNVWHTQYF.

Here the CDR3 DNA reads TGTGCCAGCAGCCAGGGACAAATCACAGATACGCAGTATTTT. Encoded protein: CASSQGQITDTQYF. V and J are TRBV7-9 and TRBJ2-3; maybe TRBD1 (6 bases). Trimming cost V 5 bases and J 2 bases, with 11 bases left between them. The CDR3 is 14 amino acids. Germline V CDR1 and CDR2: SEHNR, FQNEAQ (reference sequence).

The rearrangement links TRBV28 to TRBJ2-7, with TRBD2 matching over 11 bases. The CDR3 contains 17 residues. With 5 bases clipped from V and 9 bases from J, the junction kept 18 bases outside the gene matches. The germline V gene encodes CDR1 MDHEN and CDR2 SYDVKM. The CDR3 loop reads CASSRSSGTSGRGRQYF. CDR3 sequence (DNA): TGTGCCAGCAGTCGCAGCTCCGGGACTAGCGGCCGTGGGCGGCAGTACTTC.

The rearrangement uses TRBV5-1 and TRBJ2-1; D perhaps matches TRBD2 (7 bases). Trimming took 7 bases from V and 8 from J, leaving 22 bases between them. The CDR3 is 15 residues long. Germline V CDR1 and CDR2: SGHRS, YFSETQ. The CDR3 DNA follows: TGCGCCAGCGGGGGGGGCGGGAGCCCCTTCGATGAGCAGTTCTTC. It encodes CASGGGGSPFDEQFF.

The genes are TRBV18 and TRBJ2-1; 7 bases are a match to TRBD2. The junction had 11 bases not matched to a gene; V was cut back by 0 bases and J by 6 bases. The CDR3 covers 17 residues. The germline CDR1 and CDR2 sequences are KGHSH and LQKENI. The CDR3: CASSPPQLATYRNEQFF. The CDR3 bases are TGTGCCAGCTCACCACCCCAACTAGCGACCTACCGCAATGAGCAGTTCTTC.

The sample holds a few counts of this clonotype. V is TRBV11-2 and J is TRBJ1-1; D gene unclear. Trimming removed 2 bases at V and 2 bases at J, with 15 bases between. CDR1 SGHAT and CDR2 FQNNGV come from the germline V gene. The CDR3 runs to 16 residues. In DNA form, the CDR3 reads TGTGCCAGCAGCTTAACCCCCCTACATGTTAACACTGAAGCTTTCTTT. Its translation is CASSLTPLHVNTEAFF.

This clonotype was detected only a few times. The rearrangement joins TRBV5-1 to TRBJ1-4, with 7 positions matching TRBD1. Trimming cost V 2 bases and J 0 bases; bases outside gene matches: 7. The CDR3 length is 17 residues. From germline, CDR1 is SGHRS and CDR2 YFSETQ. This CDR3 reads CASSFGGTVATNEKLFF. The DNA of the CDR3 is TGCGCCAGCAGCTTCGGAGGGACAGTTGCAACTAATGAAAAACTGTTTTTT.